This T cell receptor (beta chain) was sequenced for a study of Graves' ophthalmopathy and Graves' hyperthyroidism (dated by TCRdb to 2017 to 2018). A note on the overall study: Peripheral blood was collected at initial diagnosis, prior to any treatment. For training and testing, the roughly 100 patients in the discovery cohort were randomly divided in a 7:3 ratio. In total, 120 to 150 blood samples were TCR-sequenced: fewer than 50 ophthalmopathy, 75 hyperthyroidism and some 17 hyperthyroidism-to-ophthalmopathy patients. A discovery set of about a hundred patients (around 40 ophthalmopathy, under 65 stable hyperthyroidism) was enrolled to explore V-J signatures distinguishing ophthalmopathy from hyperthyroidism. TCR beta repertoire signatures were used to distinguish Graves' ophthalmopathy from Graves' hyperthyroidism and to predict progression to ophthalmopathy. Following sampling, methimazole starting at 30 mg daily was administered to hyperthyroidism patients, and high-dose intravenous methylprednisolone was administered to ophthalmopathy patients. An independent validation cohort was composed of about 20 hyperthyroidism patients and around 15 patients who later progressed from hyperthyroidism to ophthalmopathy. In about six hyperthyroidism patients, T-cell repertoires of thyroid tissue and blood were compared. What the study reported, not specific to this receptor: In validation, the model predicted ophthalmopathy progression with 70.59% sensitivity and about 73% specificity; roughly eleven predicted patients were CT-confirmed with GO in a median of around 6.5 months. Most of the expanded thyroid clonotypes with a frequency above 0.001 were also detected in blood, and it was suggested that the thyroid immune response may be reflected by blood repertoires. In cross-validation, the 13-signature model distinguished ophthalmopathy from stable hyperthyroidism with about 87% sensitivity and almost 83% specificity, and in the test set the corresponding values were around 80% and 75%. Sample size was not statistically predetermined, and group allocation was not concealed from the investigators.

Ophthalmopathy patients had moderately to severely active disease, Clinical Activity Score of at least 3, NOSPECS grade of at least 4, and disease duration under 3 months. Patients with other autoimmune diseases, uncontrolled infections, pregnancy or lactation were excluded from the study. Diagnosis relied on clinical symptoms, serum thyroxine, TRAb, thyroid ultrasound and orbital computed tomography. Using Ficoll-Paque density gradient centrifugation, PBMCs were isolated from about 9.2 ml of fresh peripheral blood. Total RNA was extracted using Trizol reagent, and RNA quality was checked on an Agilent 2100 Bioanalyzer. TCR beta CDR3 regions were amplified from RNA transcripts for repertoire sequencing. A first-round RT-PCR used HTBI primers with the Qiagen OneStep RT-PCR kit, followed by a second-round multiplex PCR, size selection and purification. Sequencing of the libraries was carried out on an Illumina HiSeq2000 in paired-end mode with 100 bp reads. The study's own analysis went as follows. Reads were processed with SOAPnuke, discarding reads with adapters, uncalled bases, mean Phred below 15, or no exact constant-primer or identifier match. High-quality paired reads were merged with COPE v1.2.5. Each unique nucleotide sequence was defined as a clonotype, and clonotypes were aligned to IMGT TRB V, D and J references with MiTCR v1.1. Analysis was restricted to V-J combinations with a frequency above 0.0001, which covered approximately 99% of repertoires. A TCR clonal expansion and chaos score per V-J combination was defined as the ratio of F50 clonal expansion to chaos observed in the TCRdist matrix. Welch's t-statistics and random forest were used to narrow the features down to approximately 13 V-J combinations, which were then fed into a naive Bayes classifier. The similarity between thyroid and blood repertoires was quantified using the Morisita-Horn index. The public reads were run again by TCRdb, first through fastp at Q25 and then through MiXCR, and only productive beta chains were kept. Each CDR3 protein appears once, grouped with its most common genes and DNA. TCRdb, not the authors, supplied the V and J calls. For this sample the table gives approximately 460,000 distinct CDR3 sequences, of which roughly 14% were detected only once. 9.5% to 10% of the sample rests with the top ten.

The sample holds many counts of this clonotype. Its specific antigen is unknown. One base away there is no much larger clone; base qualities are not given. For CDR1 and CDR2, the germline V gene lists MNHNS and SASEGT. V is reduced by 1 base and J by 1 base, leaving a spacing of 11 bases between them. Including the terminal cysteine and phenylalanine, the CDR3 comprises 16 residues. Here the CDR3 DNA is all that survives: 48 bases in frame from base 1. Here the chain combines TRBV6-1 and TRBJ1-5; possibly the D gene is TRBD1, per 5 matching bases. The sequence came from a woman under 40 with Graves' ophthalmopathy. Donor details come from another sample of the same person, matched by shared clones. Sample: blood. CDR3 protein: CASSEVWPGSNQPQHF. The nucleotide sequence reads as follows: TGTGCCAGCAGTGAAGTTTGGCCAGGGAGCAATCAGCCCCAGCATTTT.